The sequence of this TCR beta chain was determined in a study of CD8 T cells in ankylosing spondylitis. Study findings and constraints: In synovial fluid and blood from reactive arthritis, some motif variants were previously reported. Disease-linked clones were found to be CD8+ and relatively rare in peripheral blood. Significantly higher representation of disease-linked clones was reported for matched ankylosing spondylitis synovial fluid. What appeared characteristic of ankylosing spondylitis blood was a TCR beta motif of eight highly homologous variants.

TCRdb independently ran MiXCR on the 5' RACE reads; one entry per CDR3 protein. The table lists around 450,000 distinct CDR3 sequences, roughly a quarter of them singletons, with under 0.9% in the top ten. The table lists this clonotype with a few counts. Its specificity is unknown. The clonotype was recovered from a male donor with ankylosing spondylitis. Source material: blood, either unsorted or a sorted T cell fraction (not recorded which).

The chain's CDR3 is CASSFGDLTVDEQFF. The CDR3 DNA sequence: TGTGCCAGCAGCTTCGGGGATTTAACAGTAGATGAGCAGTTCTTC. This chain connects TRBV7-8 to TRBJ2-1; TRBD2 might be the D (5 bases). Trimming left V 3 bases short and J 8 bases short, with 17 bases between. The CDR3 runs to 15 residues. CDR1 is SGHVS and CDR2 is FQNEAQ in the germline V gene.